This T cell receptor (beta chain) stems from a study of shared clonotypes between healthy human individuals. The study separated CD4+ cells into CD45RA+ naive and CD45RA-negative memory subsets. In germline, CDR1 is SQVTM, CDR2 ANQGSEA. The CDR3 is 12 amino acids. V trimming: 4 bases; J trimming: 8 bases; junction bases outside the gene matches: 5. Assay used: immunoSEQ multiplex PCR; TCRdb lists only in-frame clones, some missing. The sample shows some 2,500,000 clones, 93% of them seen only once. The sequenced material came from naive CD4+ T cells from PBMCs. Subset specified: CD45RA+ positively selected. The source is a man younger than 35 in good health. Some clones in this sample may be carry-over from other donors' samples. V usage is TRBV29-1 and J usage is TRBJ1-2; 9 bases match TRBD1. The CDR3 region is CSVGQGVMGYTF. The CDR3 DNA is TGCAGCGTTGGACAGGGGGTAATGGGCTACACCTTC.